One and the same sample provided the 23 T cell receptor beta chains below, sequenced in a study of T cells in Graves' hyperthyroidism and ophthalmopathy. Amplification of TCR beta CDR3 regions was performed using RNA transcripts as template. Carried out on the TCR CDR3, a first-round RT-PCR used the HTBI primer set. From the multiplex PCR reads, TCRdb called clonotypes with MiXCR, one entry per CDR3 protein. The sample holds about 640,000 distinct CDR3 sequences, about 15% seen once. What was sequenced was blood. The receptor source for this set is a woman between 45 and 60 years old with Graves' ophthalmopathy.

This clonotype was seen repeatedly, ten times or more. V is TRBV7-3 and J is TRBJ2-7; perhaps TRBD1 as D (6 bases). Trimming took off 3 bases at V and 1 base at J, with 19 bases between the two ends. CDR1 is SGHTA, CDR2 FQGTGA, per germline. The CDR3 consists of 17 residues. The DNA for the CDR3 is TGTGCCAGCAGCTTGATGTTGGTACCCGGGACATCCTACGAGCAGTACTTC. This translates into CASSLMLVPGTSYEQYF. The whole variable domain, filled in from reference TRBV7-3 and TRBJ2-7, reads GAGVSQTPSNKVTEKGKYVELRCDPISGHTALYWYRQSLGQGPEFLIYFQGTGAADDSGLPNDRFFAVRPEGSVSTLKIQRTERGDSAVYLCASSLMLVPGTSYEQYFGPGTRLTVT.

This clonotype was picked up a small number of times. This chain links TRBV29-1 with TRBJ2-7; the match to TRBD1 covers 7 bases. Per the germline V gene, CDR1 is SQVTM and CDR2 is ANQGSEA. V lost 5 bases to trimming and J lost 1 base; unmatched junction nucleotides: 8. The CDR3 contains 14 residues. The CDR3 bases are TGCAGCGTTCGACCATCGACAGGGTCCTACGAGCAGTACTTC. Translated, it gives CSVRPSTGSYEQYF.

This clonotype showed up many times. J is TRBJ2-3 and V is TRBV7-2; TRBD2 agrees at 9 bases. The V and J ends lost 8 bases and 4 bases, in that order; junction bases with no gene match: 1. The CDR3 has 12 amino acids. Germline V gene sequence: CDR1 SGHTA, CDR2 FQGNSA. The CDR3 nucleotides are TGTGCCAGCCAGCGGGAGGCAGATACGCAGTATTTT. Amino acids: CASQREADTQYF.

For this clonotype: The junction and the germline gene differ at one end; a read error may be behind it. The CDR3 DNA reads as TGCGCCAGCAGCATCTCCAATGAGCAGTTCTTC. This sequence encodes CASSISNEQFF. The rearrangement joins TRBV19 to TRBJ2-1; D unresolved. Looked up from germline, CDR1 is LNHDA and CDR2 is SQIVND (reference sequence). The CDR3 totals 11 residues.

This clonotype was counted a few times. The chain employs TRBV30 and TRBJ2-5, with 13 bases that match TRBD2. Germline V CDR1 and CDR2: GTSNPN, SVGIG (reference sequence). The junction had 8 bases not matched to a gene; V was cut back by 1 base and J by 3 bases. The CDR3 loop spans 17 amino acids. CDR3 residues: CAWSGGTGLAGKETQYF. Written as DNA, the CDR3 is TGTGCCTGGAGTGGGGGTACGGGACTAGCGGGAAAAGAGACCCAGTACTTC.

This clonotype was detected many times. J is TRBJ2-5 and V is TRBV3-1; perhaps TRBD2 as D (5 bases). The length of the CDR3 is 14 residues. Trimming took 1 base from V and 4 from J, leaving 10 bases between them. Germline CDR1 and CDR2: LGHDT and YNNKEL (reference sequence). CDR3 amino acids: CASSQGGGGETQYF. The DNA of the CDR3 is TGTGCCAGCAGCCAAGGCGGAGGAGGAGAGACCCAGTACTTC.

At least ten counts were recorded for this clonotype. The genes are TRBV2 and TRBJ2-7; D is unclear. V lost 2 bases to trimming and J lost 2 bases, with 4 bases between them. The CDR3 extends over 12 amino acids. The V gene's germline CDR1 is SNHLY and CDR2 FYNNEI. The CDR3 sequence is CASSELTYEQYF. The CDR3, as DNA: TGTGCCAGCAGTGAACTGACCTACGAGCAGTACTTC.

This clonotype showed up just once. J is TRBJ1-4 and V is TRBV6-8; 7 nucleotides align to TRBD1. Germline V gene sequence: CDR1 MNHGY, CDR2 SAAAGT. The CDR3 extends over 14 amino acids. The J segment lost 0 bases and the V segment lost 10 bases, leaving 5 bases of the junction unmatched. Here the CDR3 DNA reads TGTGCCACCAAGGACAGGACAACTAATGAAAAACTGTTTTTT. This translates into CATKDRTTNEKLFF.

This chain links TRBV28 with TRBJ2-2; D gene uncertain. Germline-derived CDR1 and CDR2 are MDHEN and SYDVKM. V lost 4 bases, J lost 6 bases, and 12 bases lay in between. The CDR3 covers 14 residues. Here the CDR3 reads CASSSPTPAGELFF. In DNA form, the CDR3 reads TGTGCCAGCAGTTCACCCACCCCAGCCGGGGAGCTGTTTTTT.

This chain joins TRBV9 and TRBJ2-7; possibly TRBD1 for D (5 bases). V was shortened by 4 bases and J by 0 bases, with 14 bases between the two germline ends. CDR3 size: 15 residues. CDR1 SGDLS and CDR2 YYNGEE come from the germline V gene. The CDR3 region is CASSPRRQYSYEQYF. CDR3 DNA sequence: TGTGCCAGCAGCCCACGGAGACAGTACTCCTACGAGCAGTACTTC.

This clonotype was recorded many times. The chain carries TRBV5-1 and TRBJ1-1; D not resolved. V lost 4 bases, J lost 1 base, and 11 bases lay in between. Germline V gene data show CDR1 as SGHRS and CDR2 as YFSETQ. The CDR3 runs 14 residues. The CDR3 nucleotides read TGCGCCAGCAGCAGAGAGACGGGGAACACTGAAGCTTTCTTT. Residues: CASSRETGNTEAFF.

The chain joins TRBV6-2 or TRBV6-3 to TRBJ1-2; D possibly corresponds to TRBD1 (6 bases). The CDR3 totals 14 residues. V lost 5 bases and J 8 bases, leaving 18 bases between the germline ends. CDR1 and CDR2 (germline): MNHEY, SVGEGT. The CDR3 DNA reads as TGTGCCAGCAGTACCCCGGGCTGGGGGGGCGGCTACACCTTC. The encoded protein is CASSTPGWGGGYTF.

This clonotype was counted ten times or more. The chain joins TRBV30 to TRBJ2-7; 9 nucleotides agree with TRBD1. V lost 2 bases to trimming and J lost 5 bases; unmatched junction nucleotides: 10. The CDR3 has 15 amino acids. CDR1 and CDR2 (germline): GTSNPN, SVGIG (reference sequence). The CDR3: CAWSSTGTGLHEQYF. CDR3 sequence (DNA): TGTGCCTGGAGTTCAACCGGGACAGGGTTACACGAGCAGTACTTC.

This clonotype was detected a few times. This chain uses TRBV9 with TRBJ2-1; maybe TRBD2 (5 bases). The CDR3 is 16 amino acids. CDR1 is SGDLS and CDR2 is YYNGEE in the germline V gene. The V end was cut by 2 bases, the J end by 9 bases, with 21 bases between. The CDR3 sequence is CASSVLGELNTGEQFF. The CDR3 DNA sequence: TGTGCCAGCAGCGTCTTGGGAGAGCTTAATACGGGTGAGCAGTTCTTC. Together with reference TRBV9 and TRBJ2-1, the CDR3 gives the full variable domain: DSGVTQTPKHLITATGQRVTLRCSPRSGDLSVYWYQQSLDQGLQFLIQYYNGEERAKGNILERFSAQQFPDLHSELNLSSLELGDSALYFCASSVLGELNTGEQFFGPGTRLTVL.

This clonotype was detected ten times or more. This chain joins TRBV28 and TRBJ1-1, with D perhaps TRBD1 (5 bases). The CDR3 spans 14 residues. The V end lost 5 bases, the J end lost 1 base, and 11 bases lay between the germline ends. CDR1 and CDR2 from the germline V gene are MDHEN and SYDVKM. The CDR3 sequence: CASSGGGSNTEAFF. CDR3 sequence (DNA): TGTGCCAGCAGTGGTGGGGGATCGAACACTGAAGCTTTCTTT.

This clonotype has more than one count but fewer than ten. This chain links TRBV12-3 or TRBV12-4 with TRBJ2-3; D might be TRBD2 (7 bases). Trimming pared 7 bases from V and 0 bases from J, leaving 17 bases between. The CDR3 sequence is 16 residues long. The CDR3 coding sequence is TGTGCCAGCAACGGGGGCGGGAGTGGGAGCACAGATACGCAGTATTTT. This encodes CASNGGGSGSTDTQYF.

In this sample, this clonotype turned up a few times. The chain joins TRBV5-6 to TRBJ2-1; tentatively, D is TRBD1 or TRBD2 (6 bases each). Germline values: CDR1 SGHDT, CDR2 YYEEEE. This CDR3 has 15 amino acids. Deletions cut 4 bases from V and 7 bases from J, with 18 bases between. The CDR3 DNA is TGTGCCAGCAGCCCCTACGGGGGCTCAGGGAATGAGCAGTTCTTC. Translating gives CASSPYGGSGNEQFF.

This clonotype appeared many times. The chain combines TRBV27 with TRBJ2-1, with D perhaps TRBD1 or TRBD2 (5 bases each). The CDR3 is made up of 14 amino acids. V lost 6 bases and J 3 bases, leaving 12 bases between the germline ends. Germline V gene sequence: CDR1 MNHEY, CDR2 SMNVEV (reference sequence). The CDR3 spells CASSLGVIYNEQFF. CDR3 bases: TGTGCCAGCAGCTTGGGGGTTATCTACAATGAGCAGTTCTTC.

The genes are TRBV12-3 or TRBV12-4 and TRBJ1-4; the match to TRBD1 covers 7 bases. V lost 5 bases to trimming and J lost 7 bases; unmatched junction nucleotides: 10. This CDR3 comprises 15 residues. For the CDR3, the DNA is TGTGCCAGCAGTCAACAGGGGCATCAGTCTGAAAAACTGTTTTTT. Its protein is CASSQQGHQSEKLFF.

With regard to this clonotype: This may arise from a read error, as a much more abundant clone is one base away. This chain uses TRBV27 with TRBJ1-5, with D perhaps TRBD1 (5 bases). Germline CDR1 is MNHEY and CDR2 is SMNVEV (reference sequence). The CDR3 is made up of 14 amino acids. V was pared by 1 base and J by 7 bases, with 11 bases between. The DNA for the CDR3 is TGTGCCAGCAGTTTATTGGGGGTCAGCCAGCCCCAGCATTTT. Protein sequence: CASSLLGVSQPQHF.

This clonotype was detected only a few times. This chain connects TRBV7-2 to TRBJ2-5; unclear D gene. CDR1 SGHTA and CDR2 FQGNSA come from the germline V gene. The CDR3 consists of 15 residues. The V end lost 5 bases, the J end lost 0 bases, and 13 bases lay between the germline ends. The CDR3 loop reads CASSAEAAYQETQYF. The CDR3, as DNA: TGTGCCAGCAGCGCCGAGGCAGCGTACCAAGAGACCCAGTACTTC.

This chain links TRBV7-9 with TRBJ2-1; tentatively, D is TRBD2 (5 bases). Germline CDR1 is SEHNR and CDR2 is FQNEAQ (reference sequence). This CDR3 comprises 12 residues. With 2 bases removed from V and 15 bases from J, the gap between germline ends came to 14 bases. The CDR3 region is CASSLSGETWFF. The CDR3 DNA reads TGTGCCAGCAGCTTATCTGGGGAGACGTGGTTCTTC.

The sample holds a few counts of this clonotype. One end of the junction does not line up with germline, which may come from a read error. The rearrangement links TRBV5-5 to TRBJ2-7, with D perhaps TRBD2 (5 bases). The CDR3 length is 13 residues. Germline CDR1 is SGHKS and CDR2 is YYEKEE (reference sequence). CDR3 nucleotides: TGCGCCAGCAGCCAAGAGAGGGCCTACGAGCAGTACTTC. This gives the protein CASSQERAYEQYF.